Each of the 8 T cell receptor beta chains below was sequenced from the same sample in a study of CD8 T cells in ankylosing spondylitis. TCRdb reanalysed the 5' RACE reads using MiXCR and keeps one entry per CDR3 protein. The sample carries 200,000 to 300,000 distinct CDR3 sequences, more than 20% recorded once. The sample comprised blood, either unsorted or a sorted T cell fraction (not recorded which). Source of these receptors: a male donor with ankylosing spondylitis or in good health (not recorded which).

The CDR3 loop reads CASSSLTGNSYEQYF. The CDR3 DNA reads as TGTGCCAGCAGTTCCCTGACAGGTAACTCCTACGAGCAGTACTTC. The J gene is TRBJ2-7, the V gene TRBV27; TRBD1 might be the D (6 bases). The CDR3 runs to 15 residues. CDR1 and CDR2 (germline): MNHEY, SMNVEV (reference sequence). Deletions cut 4 bases from V and 0 bases from J, with 13 bases between.

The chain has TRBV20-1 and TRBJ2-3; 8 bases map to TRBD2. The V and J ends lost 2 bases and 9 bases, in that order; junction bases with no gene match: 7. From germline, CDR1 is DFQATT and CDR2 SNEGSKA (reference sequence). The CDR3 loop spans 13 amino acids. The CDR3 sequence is CSARRSGGETQYF. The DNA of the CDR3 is TGCAGTGCTAGACGAAGCGGGGGAGAAACGCAGTATTTT.

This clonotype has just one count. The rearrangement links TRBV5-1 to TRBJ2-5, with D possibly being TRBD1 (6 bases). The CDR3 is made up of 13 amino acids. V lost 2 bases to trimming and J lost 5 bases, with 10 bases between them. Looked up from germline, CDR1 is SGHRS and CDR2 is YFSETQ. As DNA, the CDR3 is TGCGCCAGCAGCTTCGACAGGCCCGAGACCCAGTACTTC. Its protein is CASSFDRPETQYF.

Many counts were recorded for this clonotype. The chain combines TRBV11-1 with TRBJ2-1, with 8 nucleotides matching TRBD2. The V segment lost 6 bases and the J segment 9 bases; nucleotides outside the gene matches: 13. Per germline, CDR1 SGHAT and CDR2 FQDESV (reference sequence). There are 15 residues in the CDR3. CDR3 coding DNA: TGTGCCAGCAGGCCCGGGACTAGTGGTGAGGGTGAGCAGTTCTTC. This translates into CASRPGTSGEGEQFF.

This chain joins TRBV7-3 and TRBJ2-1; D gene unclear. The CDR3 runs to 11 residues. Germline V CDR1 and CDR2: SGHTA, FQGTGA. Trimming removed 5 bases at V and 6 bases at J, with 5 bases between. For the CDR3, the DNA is TGTGCCAGCAGCCCTTCCAATGAGCAGTTCTTC. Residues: CASSPSNEQFF.

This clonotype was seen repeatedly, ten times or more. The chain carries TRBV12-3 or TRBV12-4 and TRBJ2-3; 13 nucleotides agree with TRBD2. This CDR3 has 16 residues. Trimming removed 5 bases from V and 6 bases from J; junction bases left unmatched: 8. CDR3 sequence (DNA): TGTGCCAGCAGTCCGGGACTAGCGGGACCCTCGGATACGCAGTATTTT. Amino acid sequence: CASSPGLAGPSDTQYF.

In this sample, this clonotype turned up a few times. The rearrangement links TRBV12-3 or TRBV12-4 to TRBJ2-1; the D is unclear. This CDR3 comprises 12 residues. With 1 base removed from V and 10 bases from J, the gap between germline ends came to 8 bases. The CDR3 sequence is CASSLGASEQFF. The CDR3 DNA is TGTGCCAGCAGTTTAGGGGCCTCGGAGCAGTTCTTC.

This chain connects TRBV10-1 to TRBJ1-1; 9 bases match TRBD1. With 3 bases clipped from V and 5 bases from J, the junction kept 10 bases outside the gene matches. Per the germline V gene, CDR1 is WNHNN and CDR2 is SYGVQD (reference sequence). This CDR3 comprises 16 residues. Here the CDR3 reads CASSETGGLVGTEAFF. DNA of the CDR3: TGCGCCAGCAGTGAAACAGGGGGCCTTGTAGGGACTGAAGCTTTCTTT.